This T cell receptor (beta chain) is drawn from a study of beta chain features in type 1 diabetes. CD4+ naive, central memory, regulatory and stem cell-like memory cells were sorted via CD45RO/CCR7/CD25/CD127/CD95/CD27. Trimming took 3 bases from V and 1 from J, leaving 9 bases between them. From germline, CDR1 is LNHNV and CDR2 YYDKDF (reference sequence). This CDR3 has 14 residues. The table lists this clone with many counts. The sequenced template was cDNA made from the entire isolated RNA. Measured with immunoSEQ multiplex PCR; TCRdb has only the in-frame clones, and not every one. This table holds roughly 130,000 clones, about a tenth found once.

The chain links TRBV15 to TRBJ2-5, with D maybe TRBD2 (5 bases). The sequence was collected from a man between 18 and 29 years old in good health. Sequenced input: central memory CD4+ T cells from blood. As DNA, the CDR3 is TGTGCCACCAGCAGGACTAAAATCCAAGAGACCCAGTACTTC. This translates into CATSRTKIQETQYF.